Given below is one T cell receptor beta chain in context. What it recognizes is unknown. At one of its ends the junction is not consistent with the germline gene, which may arise from a read error. Each sample used at least 6.5 million PBMCs. From germline, CDR1 is SEHNR and CDR2 FQNEAQ (reference sequence). The CDR3 is made up of 17 amino acids. These data originate in a study of blood T cells in healthy people across ages. General study findings and limits: The recorded TCR beta diversity per million T cells decreased in a roughly linear manner with age.

Primers used in a second PCR of roughly 6 to 11 cycles were a sample-barcoded 5' primer and a J-beta primer mix. Via MiXCR, TCRdb re-called the 5' RACE reads, giving one row per CDR3 protein. Counted here are over 750,000 distinct CDR3 sequences, roughly 25% occurring once; the ten biggest clones make up roughly a tenth. The sample also formed part of further work on T cells of mothers and their children. From that second work: Overlap measured in related mother-child pairs was slightly, non-significantly higher than in unrelated pairs. There were no persistent microchimeric T cell clones detected.

The chain recombines TRBV7-9 with TRBJ2-3; TRBD1 might be the D (6 bases). This sequence was found in a boy younger than 18 in good health. Sequenced material: blood. CDR3: CASNLGLQQGFADTQYF. CDR3 in DNA: TGTGCCAGCAACTTAGGATTGCAACAGGGTTTCGCAGATACGCAGTATTTT.